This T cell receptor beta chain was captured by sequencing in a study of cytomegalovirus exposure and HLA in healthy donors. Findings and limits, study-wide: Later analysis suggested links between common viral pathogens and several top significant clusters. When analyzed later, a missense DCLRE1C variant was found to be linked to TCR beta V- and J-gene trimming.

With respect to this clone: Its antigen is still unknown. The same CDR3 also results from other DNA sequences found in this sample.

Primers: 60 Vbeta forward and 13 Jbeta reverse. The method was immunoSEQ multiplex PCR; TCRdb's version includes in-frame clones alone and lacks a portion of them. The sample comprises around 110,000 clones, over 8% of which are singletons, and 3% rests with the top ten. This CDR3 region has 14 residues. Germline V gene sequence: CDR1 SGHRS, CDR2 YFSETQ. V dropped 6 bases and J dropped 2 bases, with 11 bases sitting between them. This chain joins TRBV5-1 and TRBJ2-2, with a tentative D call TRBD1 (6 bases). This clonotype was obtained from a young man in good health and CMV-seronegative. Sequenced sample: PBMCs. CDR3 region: CASIRDTNTGELFF. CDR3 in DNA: TGCGCCAGCATAAGGGACACCAACACCGGGGAGCTGTTTTTT.